Listed below are T cell receptor beta chains from one sample, sequenced in a study of PD-1 blockade in classical Hodgkin lymphoma. Some clones are missing from TCRdb's copy, which holds only in-frame ones; the method was immunoSEQ multiplex PCR. Of about 27,000 clones listed, about four fifths are singletons. Material: peripheral blood mononuclear cells (PBMCs), obtained before the second cycle of nivolumab. Every receptor here comes from a human donor with classical Hodgkin lymphoma. CDR3s include the opening cysteine and the closing phenylalanine or tryptophan. The D gene is left open where the match is weak. Not all rows give a size; the values are once, few, many and, for expanded clones, a class.

j_call: TRBJ1-1
clone_size: few
v_call: TRBV10-3
d_call: NA
cdr3_nt: TGTGCCATCAGTGGGAACCTGAACACTGAAGCTTTCTTT
cdr3_aa: CAISGNLNTEAFF

j_call: TRBJ1-1
clone_size: few
v_call: TRBV7-7
d_call: NA
cdr3_nt: TGTGCCAGCAGCAAGGACGGGAACACTGAAGCTTTCTTT
cdr3_aa: CASSKDGNTEAFF

j_call: TRBJ2-7
clone_size: NA
v_call: TRBV21-1
d_call: NA
cdr3_nt: TGTGCCAGCAGCGATGGGGGGAGCGACGAGCAGTACTTC
cdr3_aa: CASSDGGSDEQYF

j_call: TRBJ2-7
clone_size: NA
v_call: TRBV6-5
d_call: NA
cdr3_nt: TGTGCCAGCAGTTACTCGTTACCAGATAGCCCCTACGAGCAGTACTTC
cdr3_aa: CASSYSLPDSPYEQYF

j_call: TRBJ2-5
clone_size: NA
v_call: TRBV4-2
d_call: TRBD2
cdr3_nt: TGTGCCAGCAGCCCACGGCTAGCGGGGGCCGGAGGAGAGACCCAGTACTTC
cdr3_aa: CASSPRLAGAGGETQYF

j_call: TRBJ1-2
clone_size: NA
v_call: TRBV18
d_call: TRBD1
cdr3_nt: TGTGCCAGCTCAGGACAGGGCGGGGCTAACTATGGCTACACCTTC
cdr3_aa: CASSGQGGANYGYTF

j_call: TRBJ2-7
clone_size: NA
v_call: TRBV6-6
d_call: TRBD2
cdr3_nt: TGTGCAAGTGGCTTTTGGACTAGCGGGGCGGACGAGCAGTACTTC
cdr3_aa: CASGFWTSGADEQYF

j_call: TRBJ1-6
clone_size: NA
v_call: TRBV2
d_call: NA
cdr3_nt: TGTGCCAGCAACCCCGGGGGGAAAAATTCACCCCTCCACTTT
cdr3_aa: CASNPGGKNSPLHF

j_call: TRBJ2-5
clone_size: NA
v_call: TRBV18
d_call: TRBD2
cdr3_nt: TGTGCCAGCTCACCTTGGCGGGAGGAAGAGACCCAGTACTTC
cdr3_aa: CASSPWREEETQYF

j_call: TRBJ1-4
clone_size: NA
v_call: TRBV11-1
d_call: NA
cdr3_nt: TGTGCCAGCAGCACTGGGACGGCCAGTAATGAAAAACTGTTTTTT
cdr3_aa: CASSTGTASNEKLFF

j_call: TRBJ1-1
clone_size: NA
v_call: TRBV5-1
d_call: NA
cdr3_nt: TGCGCCAGCAGCTCCGGGACCCGCCAGCGGGCTTTCTTT
cdr3_aa: CASSSGTRQRAFF

j_call: TRBJ1-6
clone_size: NA
v_call: TRBV6-6
d_call: NA
cdr3_nt: TGTGCCAGCAGTTATACGGGTGGCGATTCACCCCTCCACTTT
cdr3_aa: CASSYTGGDSPLHF

j_call: TRBJ1-1
clone_size: NA
v_call: TRBV4-1
d_call: NA
cdr3_nt: TGCGCCAGCAGCCAGCTCTCCTGGACGACCCTCCCGGCAGCTTTCTTT
cdr3_aa: CASSQLSWTTLPAAFF

j_call: TRBJ2-1
clone_size: NA
v_call: TRBV7-2
d_call: TRBD2
cdr3_nt: TGTGCCAGCAGCTTAGCCTGGGCCGGGGGGTCTGAGCAGTTCTTC
cdr3_aa: CASSLAWAGGSEQFF

j_call: TRBJ2-5
clone_size: NA
v_call: TRBV4-3
d_call: TRBD1
cdr3_nt: TGCGCCAGCAGCCAAGATTTGGCAGGGGGCGCCGGGGAGACCCAGTACTTC
cdr3_aa: CASSQDLAGGAGETQYF

j_call: TRBJ2-1
clone_size: few
v_call: TRBV4-3
d_call: NA
cdr3_nt: TGCGCCAGCAGCCAAGATTCAGGAGGCTGGGGGTCCTACAATGAGCAGTTCTTC
cdr3_aa: CASSQDSGGWGSYNEQFF

j_call: TRBJ1-1
clone_size: few
v_call: TRBV11-2
d_call: NA
cdr3_nt: TGTGCCAGCAGCTCACTGTACTTGAACACTGAAGCTTTCTTT
cdr3_aa: CASSSLYLNTEAFF

j_call: TRBJ1-2
clone_size: few
v_call: TRBV28
d_call: NA
cdr3_nt: TGTGCCAGTTCCCGATATGGCTACACCTTC
cdr3_aa: CASSRYGYTF

j_call: TRBJ1-1
clone_size: few
v_call: TRBV5-1
d_call: NA
cdr3_nt: TGCGCCAGCAGCTGGGAATATGGTTTGCCTGAAGCTTTCTTT
cdr3_aa: CASSWEYGLPEAFF

j_call: TRBJ1-5
clone_size: NA
v_call: TRBV30
d_call: NA
cdr3_nt: TGTGCCTGGAGTGTAGACAGCAATCAGCCCCAGCATTTT
cdr3_aa: CAWSVDSNQPQHF

j_call: TRBJ2-7
clone_size: NA
v_call: TRBV6-5
d_call: NA
cdr3_nt: TGTGCCAGCAGTCGTCCCGGGTCCCGCTACGAGCAGTACTTC
cdr3_aa: CASSRPGSRYEQYF

j_call: TRBJ2-3
clone_size: few
v_call: TRBV27
d_call: NA
cdr3_nt: TGTGCCAGCACAAAGGCGGACACAGATACGCAGTATTTT
cdr3_aa: CASTKADTDTQYF

j_call: TRBJ1-4
clone_size: NA
v_call: TRBV5-1
d_call: NA
cdr3_nt: TGCGCCAGCAGCTTGGAAGGACAGTTGGAGAAACTGTTTTTT
cdr3_aa: CASSLEGQLEKLFF

j_call: TRBJ1-2
clone_size: NA
v_call: TRBV29-1
d_call: TRBD1
cdr3_nt: TGCAGCGTTGAAGAAGTTGGACAGGGAGGCTACACCTTC
cdr3_aa: CSVEEVGQGGYTF

j_call: TRBJ1-2
clone_size: NA
v_call: TRBV6-1
d_call: TRBD1
cdr3_nt: TGTGCCAGCAGGTCCGGGACAGGGCGCGACTATGGCTACACCTTC
cdr3_aa: CASRSGTGRDYGYTF

j_call: TRBJ1-2
clone_size: NA
v_call: TRBV6-6
d_call: TRBD1
cdr3_nt: TGTGCCAGCGCCGTATCCGGGACAGGGGATGGCTACACCTTC
cdr3_aa: CASAVSGTGDGYTF

j_call: TRBJ1-3
clone_size: NA
v_call: TRBV19
d_call: NA
cdr3_nt: TGTGCCAGTAGTCAGGACTTCTCTGGAAACACCATATATTTT
cdr3_aa: CASSQDFSGNTIYF

j_call: TRBJ1-2
clone_size: few
v_call: TRBV19
d_call: TRBD1
cdr3_nt: TGTGCCAGTAGTATAGTCCTACAGGGGTCCTATGGCTACACCTTC
cdr3_aa: CASSIVLQGSYGYTF

j_call: TRBJ1-5
clone_size: NA
v_call: TRBV28
d_call: NA
cdr3_nt: TGTGCCAGCACGAGCGACAGTAACAATCAGCCCCAGCATTTT
cdr3_aa: CASTSDSNNQPQHF

j_call: TRBJ1-3
clone_size: NA
v_call: TRBV7-8
d_call: NA
cdr3_nt: TGTGCCAGCAGTCCTCGCCCGCGCTCTGGAAACACCATATATTTT
cdr3_aa: CASSPRPRSGNTIYF

j_call: TRBJ1-5
clone_size: medium-sized
v_call: TRBV5-4
d_call: NA
cdr3_nt: TGTGCCAGCAGCTTGGGTAGCAATCAGCCCCAGCATTTT
cdr3_aa: CASSLGSNQPQHF

j_call: TRBJ1-3
clone_size: few
v_call: TRBV27
d_call: NA
cdr3_nt: TGTGCCAGCAGTCCCTCCCTGACTGGAAACACCATATATTTT
cdr3_aa: CASSPSLTGNTIYF

j_call: TRBJ1-2
clone_size: NA
v_call: TRBV25-1
d_call: NA
cdr3_nt: TGTGCCAGCAGTGAATGGCGAGTTATCAACTATGGCTACACCTTC
cdr3_aa: CASSEWRVINYGYTF

j_call: TRBJ2-1
clone_size: few
v_call: TRBV19
d_call: NA
cdr3_nt: TGTGCCAGTAGTAGATCGCGGAGCCGTAGCTCCTACAATGAGCAGTTCTTC
cdr3_aa: CASSRSRSRSSYNEQFF

j_call: TRBJ2-1
clone_size: once
v_call: TRBV18
d_call: NA
cdr3_nt: TGTGCCAGCTCACCAATGGTGTATGAGCAGTTCTTC
cdr3_aa: CASSPMVYEQFF

j_call: TRBJ2-2
clone_size: NA
v_call: TRBV7-9
d_call: TRBD2
cdr3_nt: TGTGCCAGGGGACTAGCGGGCCTTAACACCGGGGAGCTGTTTTTT
cdr3_aa: CARGLAGLNTGELFF

j_call: TRBJ2-1
clone_size: NA
v_call: TRBV7-3
d_call: NA
cdr3_nt: TGTGCCAGCAGCCCTCAGAGCGGCTACAATGAGCAGTTCTTC
cdr3_aa: CASSPQSGYNEQFF

j_call: TRBJ2-6
clone_size: NA
v_call: TRBV14
d_call: NA
cdr3_nt: TGTGCCAGCAGCTTCGGAGCCAACGTCCTGACTTTC
cdr3_aa: CASSFGANVLTF

j_call: TRBJ2-3
clone_size: NA
v_call: TRBV7-2
d_call: NA
cdr3_nt: TGTGCCAGCAGCCGGCAAGGAGGCACAGATACGCAGTATTTT
cdr3_aa: CASSRQGGTDTQYF

j_call: TRBJ1-1
clone_size: NA
v_call: TRBV11-2
d_call: NA
cdr3_nt: TGTGCCAGCAGCTTAGTACAGGGCGGGGGCACTGAAGCTTTCTTT
cdr3_aa: CASSLVQGGGTEAFF

j_call: TRBJ1-3
clone_size: NA
v_call: TRBV6-1
d_call: NA
cdr3_nt: TGTGCCAGCAGTGAGCAGGGGTACTCTGGAAACACCATATATTTT
cdr3_aa: CASSEQGYSGNTIYF

j_call: TRBJ2-7
clone_size: once
v_call: TRBV30
d_call: TRBD1
cdr3_nt: TGTGCCTGGGAGGGACAGAGCTCCTACGAGCAGTACTTC
cdr3_aa: CAWEGQSSYEQYF

j_call: TRBJ1-2
clone_size: NA
v_call: TRBV19
d_call: NA
cdr3_nt: TGTGCCAGTAGAAGGAGGGAAGGCGGCTACACCTTC
cdr3_aa: CASRRREGGYTF

j_call: TRBJ2-7
clone_size: NA
v_call: TRBV28
d_call: NA
cdr3_nt: TGTGCCAGCAGTTGGAGCGCAGGTGTGAAGCAGTACTTC
cdr3_aa: CASSWSAGVKQYF

j_call: TRBJ1-5
clone_size: few
v_call: TRBV18
d_call: NA
cdr3_nt: TGTGCCAGCTCACCATACACAGCGAATCAGCCCCAGCATTTT
cdr3_aa: CASSPYTANQPQHF

j_call: TRBJ1-1
clone_size: few
v_call: TRBV18
d_call: NA
cdr3_nt: TGTGCCAGCTCACCACCGGGGCAATCTACTGAAGCTTTCTTT
cdr3_aa: CASSPPGQSTEAFF

j_call: TRBJ1-1
clone_size: NA
v_call: TRBV6-6
d_call: NA
cdr3_nt: TGTGCCAGCAGTTACTCGGGGTCGGGGAACACTGAAGCTTTCTTT
cdr3_aa: CASSYSGSGNTEAFF

j_call: TRBJ2-7
clone_size: NA
v_call: TRBV29-1
d_call: NA
cdr3_nt: TGCAGCGTTGATCTAGGTTACGAGCAGTACTTC
cdr3_aa: CSVDLGYEQYF

j_call: TRBJ1-2
clone_size: medium-sized
v_call: TRBV19
d_call: NA
cdr3_nt: TGTGCCAGTAGTCCACCTCTGGAGAATGGCTACACCTTC
cdr3_aa: CASSPPLENGYTF

j_call: TRBJ1-2
clone_size: NA
v_call: TRBV21-1
d_call: NA
cdr3_nt: TGTGCCAGCACCAATGGCGGAACCTATGGCTACACCTTC
cdr3_aa: CASTNGGTYGYTF

j_call: TRBJ1-1
clone_size: NA
v_call: TRBV12-5
d_call: NA
cdr3_nt: TGTGCTAGTGGTTTGGTACAGTCCAGCAGAGGCACTGAAGCTTTCTTT
cdr3_aa: CASGLVQSSRGTEAFF

j_call: TRBJ1-2
clone_size: NA
v_call: TRBV19
d_call: NA
cdr3_nt: TGTGCCAGTAGTCCTGACAAGAACTATGGCTACACCTTC
cdr3_aa: CASSPDKNYGYTF

j_call: TRBJ2-3
clone_size: NA
v_call: TRBV5-1
d_call: NA
cdr3_nt: TGCGCCAGCAGCTTGGGACTAGTCCCCACAGATACGCAGTATTTT
cdr3_aa: CASSLGLVPTDTQYF

j_call: TRBJ1-1
clone_size: NA
v_call: TRBV27
d_call: NA
cdr3_nt: TGTGCCAGCAGTTTAGAACGGGGCTGGAACACTGAAGCTTTCTTT
cdr3_aa: CASSLERGWNTEAFF

j_call: TRBJ2-7
clone_size: NA
v_call: TRBV19
d_call: NA
cdr3_nt: TGTGCCAGTAGTATTATTCGGGAATCCTACGAGCAGTACTTC
cdr3_aa: CASSIIRESYEQYF

j_call: TRBJ1-2
clone_size: NA
v_call: TRBV20-1
d_call: NA
cdr3_nt: TGCAGTGCTGGAGAGGAGAGCGTCACCTTC
cdr3_aa: CSAGEESVTF

j_call: TRBJ1-1
clone_size: few
v_call: TRBV7-9
d_call: TRBD1
cdr3_nt: TGTGCCAGCAGCTTATTCCCTAACAGACAGGGGAGCACTGAAGCTTTCTTT
cdr3_aa: CASSLFPNRQGSTEAFF

j_call: TRBJ1-1
clone_size: few
v_call: TRBV10-3
d_call: NA
cdr3_nt: TGTGCCATCAGTGAGTCAGGCTCGAACACTGAAGCTTTCTTT
cdr3_aa: CAISESGSNTEAFF

j_call: TRBJ1-3
clone_size: NA
v_call: TRBV29-1
d_call: NA
cdr3_nt: TGCAGCGGGTGGGTTGGCTCTGGAAACACCATATATTTT
cdr3_aa: CSGWVGSGNTIYF

j_call: TRBJ2-3
clone_size: NA
v_call: TRBV9
d_call: TRBD2
cdr3_nt: TGTGCCAGCAGCCCCACTAGCGGGGGCACAGATACGCAGTATTTT
cdr3_aa: CASSPTSGGTDTQYF